The following is a T cell receptor (beta chain) sequence with its context. Its antigen is not identified. This entry is derived from a study of a mutant IDH1 vaccine in newly diagnosed glioma. On the study more broadly: Administration of eight vaccinations to patients took place in weeks 1, 3, 5, 7, 11, 15, 19, 23. Males made up about 60% and females approximately 40% of treated patients, whose mean age was approximately 40 years.

The assay was immunoSEQ multiplex PCR, and TCRdb's table has in-frame clones only and misses some. This table has 40,000 to 50,000 clones, 78% appearing once. Time point denoted: week 23, last vaccination. Every single dose of the vaccine, 300 ug of mutant IDH1 20-mer peptide, came with topical imiquimod. General study findings and limits: Vaccination induced immune responses in around 95% of patients.

The sequence came from a middle-aged woman with glioma. Some clones in this sample may be carry-over from other donors' samples. Material: PBMCs, obtained from a glioma patient whose treatment included an IDH1 peptide vaccine.

CDR3 DNA: TGTGCCAGCAGTGAGGGGTCGGAGAACTATGGCTACACCTTC. Amino acid sequence: CASSEGSENYGYTF. The chain employs TRBV6-4 and TRBJ1-2; D call uncertain. Looked up from germline, CDR1 is MRHNA and CDR2 is SNTAGT. V was pared by 3 bases and J by 2 bases, with 10 bases between. The CDR3 runs 14 residues.